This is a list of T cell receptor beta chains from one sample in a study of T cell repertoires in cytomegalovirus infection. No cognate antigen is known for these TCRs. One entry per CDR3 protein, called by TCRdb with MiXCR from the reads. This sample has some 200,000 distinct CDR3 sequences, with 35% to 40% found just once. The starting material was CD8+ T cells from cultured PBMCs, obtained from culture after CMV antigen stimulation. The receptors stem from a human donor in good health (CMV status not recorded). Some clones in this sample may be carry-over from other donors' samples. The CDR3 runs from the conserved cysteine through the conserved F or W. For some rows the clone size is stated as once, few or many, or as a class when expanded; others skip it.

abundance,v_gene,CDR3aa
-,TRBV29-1,CSAEGYSTYGGYGYTF
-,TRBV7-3,CASSLTKSRGTPYNEQFF
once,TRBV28,CASSPAGPGYYEQYF
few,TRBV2,CASSEEAASYEQYF
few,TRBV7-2,CASSKGDGSYEQYF
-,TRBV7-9,CASSTQHNTEAFF
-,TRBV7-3,CASSLNPMETEAFF
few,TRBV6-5,CASSYSQGTDTQYF
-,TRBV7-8,CASSPPPVDSHSYGYTF
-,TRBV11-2,CASSLSRGVAGGYTF
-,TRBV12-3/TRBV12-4,CASSLTRSAYGYTF
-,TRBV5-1,CASSLWASVTHNEQFF
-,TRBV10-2,CASSDRVRYNEQFF
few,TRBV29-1,CSVDEGSYEQYF
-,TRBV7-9,CASSPPGAVGYTF
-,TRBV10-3,CAISEGQESQPQHF
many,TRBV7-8,CASSLYRLAGAPETQYF
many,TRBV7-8,CASSPLGPSYEQYF
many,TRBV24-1,CATSDFPGQQSSYNEQFF
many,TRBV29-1,CSVEVQVKGGYGYTF
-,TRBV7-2,CASSLDSMGSNTYAVF
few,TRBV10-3,CATPTSVNTQYF
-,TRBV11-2,CASAQGGYNEQFF
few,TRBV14,CASSLSRSGDYGYTF
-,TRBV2,CASSDPLTGHYEQYF
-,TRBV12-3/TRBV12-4,CASSLARVQGVAGELFF
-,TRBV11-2,CASVLGTGVGETQYF
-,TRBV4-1,CASSQKTSGGDTQYF
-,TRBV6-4,CARVLPTITGGQGPSYNEQFF
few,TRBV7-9,CASSPASVGEQYF
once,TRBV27,CASSLQDQETQYF
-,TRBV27,CASSLGAPYEQYF
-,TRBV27,CASSLSRTSMNTEAFF
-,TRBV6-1,CASSGLESWTGELFF
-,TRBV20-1,CSARRLGSGNAEAFF
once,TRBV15,CATSRDTGVTDTQYF
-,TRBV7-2,CASSLANIRSF
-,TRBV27,CASGTSGSGDTQYF
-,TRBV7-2,CASRGGFNQPQHF